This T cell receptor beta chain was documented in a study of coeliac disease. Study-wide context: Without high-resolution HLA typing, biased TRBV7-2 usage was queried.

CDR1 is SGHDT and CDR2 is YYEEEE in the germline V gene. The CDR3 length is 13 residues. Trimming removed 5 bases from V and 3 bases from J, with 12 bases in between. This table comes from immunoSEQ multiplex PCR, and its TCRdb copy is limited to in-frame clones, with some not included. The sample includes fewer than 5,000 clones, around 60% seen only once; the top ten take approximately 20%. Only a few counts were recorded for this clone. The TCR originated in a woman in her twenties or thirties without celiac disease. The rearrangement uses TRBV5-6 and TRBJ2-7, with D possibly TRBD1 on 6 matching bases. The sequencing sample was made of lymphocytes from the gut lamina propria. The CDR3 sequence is CASSRQGNYEQYF. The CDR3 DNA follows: TGTGCCAGCAGTCGGCAGGGGAACTACGAGCAGTACTTC.